The 13 T cell receptor beta chains given below trace back to one sample, sequenced in a study of T-cell reconstitution after alpha-beta-depleted transplantation in children. It was with unique molecular identifiers that the TCRbeta library was prepared. TCRdb ran MiXCR on the PCR reads and lists one entry per CDR3 protein. The table lists about 58,000 distinct CDR3 sequences, 44% of them singletons. The input for sequencing was PBMCs, mostly from graft donor cells, taken 360 days after TCRalphabeta/CD19-depleted stem cell transplant. All receptors derive from a male patient under 18 who had a stem cell transplant for acute lymphoblastic leukemia, so the T cells may come from the graft donor.

V and J are TRBV12-5 and TRBJ2-2; 9 bases match TRBD2. This CDR3 spans 17 amino acids. The ends lost 6 bases at V and 7 bases at J; junction bases unmatched: 15. The V gene's germline CDR1 is LGHNT and CDR2 FRNRAP. CDR3 sequence reads: CASGQPTGTSLSGELFF. The CDR3 nucleotides read TGTGCTAGTGGGCAACCCACCGGGACTAGCTTGAGCGGGGAGCTGTTTTTT.

The table lists this clonotype with a few counts. The rearrangement links TRBV6-6 to TRBJ2-1, with TRBD1 matching over 7 bases. CDR3 length: 13 residues. Germline trimming cut 2 bases from V and 10 bases from J; bases unmatched to any gene: 5. Germline V lookup: CDR1 MNHNY, CDR2 SVGAGI (reference sequence). The DNA of the CDR3 is TGTGCCAGCAGTTACCTCCCGGACAGGGAGCAGTTCTTC. It specifies CASSYLPDREQFF.

This clonotype has only a few counts. The gene calls are TRBV10-3 and TRBJ2-5, with TRBD1 identical over 7 bases. Unmatched junction bases numbered 7, after V lost 10 bases and J lost 2 bases. CDR3 length: 13 residues. Germline loops: CDR1 ENHRY, CDR2 SYGVKD. The DNA for the CDR3 is TGTGCCACGGCAGGGACAGTTCAAGAGACCCAGTACTTC. This codes for CATAGTVQETQYF.

This clonotype has more than one count but fewer than ten. V usage is TRBV5-1 and J usage is TRBJ2-1; 7 bases fit TRBD1. V gave up 0 bases and J gave up 4 bases; unmatched junction bases: 4. Looked up from germline, CDR1 is SGHRS and CDR2 is YFSETQ. The CDR3 extends over 15 amino acids. The CDR3 DNA is TGCGCCAGCAGCTTGGAGGGACAGAGGTACAATGAGCAGTTCTTC. It codes for CASSLEGQRYNEQFF.

This clonotype has only a few counts. The genes are TRBV28 and TRBJ2-1; no clear D. The CDR3 is 12 residues long. Between the trimmed V and J ends, which lost 6 bases and 4 bases, there was a span of 7 bases. CDR1 and CDR2 (germline): MDHEN, SYDVKM. CDR3 sequence (DNA): TGTGCCAGCAGACGAGGATACAATGAGCAGTTCTTC. This sequence encodes CASRRGYNEQFF.

The V gene is TRBV27, the J gene TRBJ2-7; D call uncertain. V was pared by 2 bases and J by 9 bases, with 17 bases between. Germline V lookup: CDR1 MNHEY, CDR2 SMNVEV (reference sequence). This CDR3 contains 14 residues. In DNA, the CDR3 is TGTGCCAGCAGTTTAAAAAAAAAACCCTTCGGGCAGTACTTC. It codes for CASSLKKKPFGQYF.

This clonotype came up a few times. The rearrangement links TRBV5-4 to TRBJ2-1; 10 positions match TRBD2. The trim removed 4 bases at V and 6 bases at J, leaving 10 bases unmatched. CDR1 is SGHNT, CDR2 YYREEE, per germline (reference sequence). The CDR3 is 16 amino acids. In nucleotides, the CDR3 is TGTGCCAGCAGCGCTCTCGCTAGCGGGAGTCCCAATGAGCAGTTCTTC. This codes for CASSALASGSPNEQFF.

The chain carries TRBV9 and TRBJ2-5; D possibly corresponds to TRBD1 (6 bases). V lost 0 bases to trimming and J lost 4 bases, with 13 bases between them. This CDR3 has 15 residues. Per the germline V gene, CDR1 is SGDLS and CDR2 is YYNGEE. DNA of the CDR3: TGTGCCAGCAGCGTAGATGGGACACTAACAGAGACCCAGTACTTC. This codes for CASSVDGTLTETQYF.

This clonotype showed up just once. The chain couples TRBV29-1 to TRBJ2-3; 9 nucleotides align to TRBD1. The J segment lost 1 base and the V segment lost 1 base, leaving 3 bases of the junction unmatched. Germline V gene lookup returns CDR1 SQVTM and CDR2 ANQGSEA. This CDR3 region has 15 residues. The CDR3 DNA reads TGCAGCGTTGAAGTTAGGACAGGGGGCACAGATACGCAGTATTTT. Amino acid sequence: CSVEVRTGGTDTQYF.

This clonotype was seen a handful of times. The chain couples TRBV2 to TRBJ2-3; 12 positions match TRBD2. The trim removed 8 bases at V and 4 bases at J, leaving 4 bases unmatched. CDR1 SNHLY and CDR2 FYNNEI come from the germline V gene. The CDR3 contains 14 residues. CDR3 sequence reads: CASLAGGLSDTQYF. DNA for the CDR3: TGTGCCAGCCTAGCGGGGGGGCTATCAGATACGCAGTATTTT.

This clonotype was seen only a few times. The gene calls are TRBV21-1 and TRBJ2-3; the table's D call TRBD1 went unverified against the DNA. TRBV21-1 is marked as a pseudogene. This CDR3 region has 13 residues. The CDR3 loop is CASGSVPQDTQYF. CDR3 DNA sequence: TGTGCCAGCGGTTCGGTCCCGCAAGATACGCAGTATTTT.

This chain joins TRBV7-3 and TRBJ2-3, with unresolved D. Germline V lookup: CDR1 SGHTA, CDR2 FQGTGA. V lost 3 bases to trimming and J lost 4 bases, with 8 bases between them. This CDR3 has 13 residues. The CDR3 DNA reads TGTGCCAGCAGCTTTGGCGGCGCAGATACGCAGTATTTT. Translation: CASSFGGADTQYF. Combining the CDR3 with reference TRBV7-3 and TRBJ2-3 gives the whole variable domain GAGVSQTPSNKVTEKGKYVELRCDPISGHTALYWYRQSLGQGPEFLIYFQGTGAADDSGLPNDRFFAVRPEGSVSTLKIQRTERGDSAVYLCASSFGGADTQYFGPGTRLTVL.

The rearrangement uses TRBV12-3 or TRBV12-4 and TRBJ2-2; D possibly corresponds to TRBD2 (6 bases). This CDR3 has 15 residues. V was trimmed by 7 bases and J by 4 bases, leaving 16 bases between them. This CDR3 reads CASTPSGATTGELFF. The CDR3 nucleotides read TGTGCCAGCACCCCCTCGGGAGCCACCACCGGGGAGCTGTTTTTT.